This TCR beta chain was retrieved from a study of human T cells and chemical hapten exposure. Time point: pre-sensitization, week 0. This sample's treatment: therapeutic diphenylcyclopropenone sensitization with weekly scalp DPC. J lost 5 bases, V lost 6 bases, and 15 bases had no gene match. This CDR3 has 18 amino acids. Individual cDNA molecules received unique molecular identifiers in the library. TCRdb re-called the RACE reads through MiXCR, storing one row per CDR3 protein. The table lists a few hundred thousand distinct CDR3 sequences, approximately 5% of them singletons. Specimen: whole blood, collected in connection with sensitization to the hapten diphenylcyclopropenone (DPC). The gene calls are TRBV12-3 or TRBV12-4 and TRBJ2-2; 10 positions match TRBD2. The receptor was isolated from a woman between 18 and 29 years old with alopecia areata. Some clones in this sample may be carry-over from other donors' samples. In DNA form, the CDR3 reads TGTGCCAGCAGCCCTGCTAGGAGCGGGGGGGCCCGAACCGGGGAGCTGTTTTTT. Its translation is CASSPARSGGARTGELFF.